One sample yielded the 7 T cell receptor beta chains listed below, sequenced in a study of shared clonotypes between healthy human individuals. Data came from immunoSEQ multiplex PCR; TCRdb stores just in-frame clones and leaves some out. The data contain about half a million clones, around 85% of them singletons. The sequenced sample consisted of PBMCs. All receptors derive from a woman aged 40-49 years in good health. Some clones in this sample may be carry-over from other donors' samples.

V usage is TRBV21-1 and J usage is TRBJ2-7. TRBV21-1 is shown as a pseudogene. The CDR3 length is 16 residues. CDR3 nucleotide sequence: TGTGCCAGCCGCCGGAGGGGGGTTAACTTCTCCTACGAGCAGTACTTC. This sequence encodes CASRRRGVNFSYEQYF.

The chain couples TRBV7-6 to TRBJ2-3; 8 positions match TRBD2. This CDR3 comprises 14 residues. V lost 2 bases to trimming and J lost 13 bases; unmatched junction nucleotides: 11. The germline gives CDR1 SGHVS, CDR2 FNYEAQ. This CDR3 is CASSLLGAQREKYF. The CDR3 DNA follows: TGTGCCAGCAGCTTACTCGGGGCCCAGCGGGAGAAGTATTTT.

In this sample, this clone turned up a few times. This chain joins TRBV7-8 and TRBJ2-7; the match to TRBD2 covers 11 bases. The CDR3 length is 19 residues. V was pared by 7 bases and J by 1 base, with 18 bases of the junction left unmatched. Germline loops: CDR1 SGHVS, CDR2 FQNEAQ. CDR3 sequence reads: CASTTTMDLAGGASYEQYF. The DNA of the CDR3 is TGTGCCAGCACCACTACCATGGATCTAGCGGGAGGCGCGTCCTACGAGCAGTACTTC.

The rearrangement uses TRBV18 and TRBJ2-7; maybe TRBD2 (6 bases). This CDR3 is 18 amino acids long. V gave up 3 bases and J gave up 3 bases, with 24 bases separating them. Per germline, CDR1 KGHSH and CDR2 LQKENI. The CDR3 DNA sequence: TGTGCCAGCTCACCTTGGAGGTTAGAACCGGGACTTAACTACGAGCAGTACTTC. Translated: CASSPWRLEPGLNYEQYF.

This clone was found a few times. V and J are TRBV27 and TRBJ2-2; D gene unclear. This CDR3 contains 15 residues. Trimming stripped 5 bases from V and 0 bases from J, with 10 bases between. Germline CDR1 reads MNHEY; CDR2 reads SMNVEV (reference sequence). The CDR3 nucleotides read TGTGCCAGCAGTAAGAGTATCGCGAACACCGGGGAGCTGTTTTTT. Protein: CASSKSIANTGELFF.

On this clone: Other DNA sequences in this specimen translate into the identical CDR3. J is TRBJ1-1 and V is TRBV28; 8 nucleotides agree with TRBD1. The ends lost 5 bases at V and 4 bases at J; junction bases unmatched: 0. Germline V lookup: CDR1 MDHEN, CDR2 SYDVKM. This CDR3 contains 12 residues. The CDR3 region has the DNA TGTGCCAGCAGTACAGGGGGCACTGAAGCTTTCTTT. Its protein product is CASSTGGTEAFF.

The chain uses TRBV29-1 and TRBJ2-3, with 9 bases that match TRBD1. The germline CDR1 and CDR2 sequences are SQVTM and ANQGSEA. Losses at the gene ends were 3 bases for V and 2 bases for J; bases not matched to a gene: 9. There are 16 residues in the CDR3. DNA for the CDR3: TGCAGCGTTGAGGTGGTGGGGGACAGGGACACAGATACGCAGTATTTT. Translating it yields CSVEVVGDRDTDTQYF.